These 32 T cell receptor beta chains came from one sample sequenced in a study of T cell repertoires in cytomegalovirus infection. Their specific antigens are unknown. TCRdb ran MiXCR on the reads and lists one entry per CDR3 protein. This table has approximately 590,000 distinct CDR3 sequences, about 40% appearing once. The sample in question was cultured PBMCs, obtained from culture after CMV antigen stimulation. The receptors originated from a human donor in good health (CMV status not recorded). Some clones in this sample may be carry-over from other donors' samples.

The genes are TRBV7-9 and TRBJ2-2; D unresolved. CDR1 and CDR2 (germline): SEHNR, FQNEAQ (reference sequence). This CDR3 is 15 amino acids long. Between the trimmed V and J ends, which lost 3 bases and 3 bases, there was a span of 11 bases. In DNA form, the CDR3 reads TGTGCCAGCAGCTTTCGCAGAGATGACACCGGGGAGCTGTTTTTT. Translated: CASSFRRDDTGELFF.

The V call is TRBV6-2 or TRBV6-3, the J call TRBJ2-1; 11 positions agree with TRBD2. Trimming took 3 bases from V and 8 from J; bases not matched to a gene: 6. CDR3 length: 15 residues. Germline loops: CDR1 MNHEY, CDR2 SVGEGT. This chain's CDR3 is CASSYGLAGGYEQFF. The CDR3 coding sequence is TGTGCCAGCAGTTATGGGCTAGCGGGAGGCTATGAGCAGTTCTTC.

The chain combines TRBV7-2 with TRBJ2-1, with 7 bases that match TRBD2. The germline CDR1 and CDR2 sequences are SGHTA and FQGNSA. Losses at the gene ends were 6 bases for V and 0 bases for J; bases not matched to a gene: 5. This CDR3 spans 15 amino acids. This chain's CDR3 is CASRPAGNSYNEQFF. For the CDR3, the DNA is TGTGCCAGCAGACCAGCGGGAAACTCCTACAATGAGCAGTTCTTC.

This clonotype has only a few counts. V usage is TRBV5-5 and J usage is TRBJ1-3, with TRBD1 matching over 7 bases. CDR1 and CDR2 from the germline V gene are SGHKS and YYEKEE (reference sequence). The CDR3 is 15 amino acids. Trimming took 1 base from V and 2 from J; bases not matched to a gene: 3. CDR3 amino acids: CASSLNGQAGNTIYF. The CDR3 coding sequence is TGTGCCAGCAGCTTGAACGGACAGGCTGGAAACACCATATATTTT. Using reference TRBV5-5 and TRBJ1-3 for the parts outside the CDR3, the full variable domain is DAGVTQSPTHLIKTRGQQVTLRCSPISGHKSVSWYQQVLGQGPQFIFQYYEKEERGRGNFPDRFSARQFPNYSSELNVNALLLGDSALYLCASSLNGQAGNTIYFGEGSWLTVV.

This sequence joins TRBV28 and TRBJ2-1; tentatively, D is TRBD1 or TRBD2 (6 bases each). The germline V gene encodes CDR1 MDHEN and CDR2 SYDVKM. There are 16 residues in the CDR3. V gave up 1 base and J gave up 5 bases, with 15 bases separating them. This chain's CDR3 is CASSLLGGIKDNEQFF. CDR3 nucleotides: TGTGCCAGCAGTTTATTGGGGGGCATTAAGGACAATGAGCAGTTCTTC.

The table lists this clonotype with a few counts. V usage is TRBV6-1 and J usage is TRBJ1-4, with D hard to call. Germline V gene lookup returns CDR1 MNHNS and CDR2 SASEGT. This CDR3 region has 14 residues. The V gene lost 3 bases and the J gene lost 3 bases, with 8 bases spanning the gap. CDR3 residues: CASSDWQSNEKLFF. The CDR3 DNA sequence: TGTGCCAGCAGTGACTGGCAGTCTAATGAAAAACTGTTTTTT.

The CDR3 DNA reads TGTGCCATCAGTGAACCGGGACTAAACGGGGATACGCAGTATTTT. As protein: CAISEPGLNGDTQYF. The chain links TRBV10-3 to TRBJ2-3; 7 positions match TRBD2. Germline V CDR1 and CDR2: ENHRY, SYGVKD. The CDR3 spans 15 residues. Trimming cost V 3 bases and J 6 bases; bases outside gene matches: 9.

The chain links TRBV7-4 to TRBJ2-7; 7 nucleotides agree with TRBD2. This CDR3 spans 15 amino acids. Germline trimming cut 5 bases from V and 3 bases from J; bases unmatched to any gene: 10. Germline CDR1 reads SGHVT; CDR2 reads SQSDAQ. In nucleotides, the CDR3 is TGTGCCAGCAGCCCTGAGGACGGGAGGTACTACGAGCAGTACTTC. This encodes CASSPEDGRYYEQYF. The full variable domain, with the rest looked up from reference TRBV7-4 and TRBJ2-7, is GAGVSQSPRYKVAKRGRDVALRCDSISGHVTLYWYRQTLGQGSEVLTYSQSDAQRDKSGRPSGRFSAERPERSVSTLKIQRTEQGDSAVYLCASSPEDGRYYEQYFGPGTRLTVT.

This chain joins TRBV4-2 and TRBJ2-3; D is perhaps TRBD1 or TRBD2 (5 bases each). From germline, CDR1 is LGHNA and CDR2 YNFKEQ. V lost 0 bases and J 2 bases, leaving 12 bases between the germline ends. CDR3 length equals 16 residues. CDR3 DNA: TGTGCCAGCAGCCAAGATTTACGGGGCACCACAGATACGCAGTATTTT. It specifies CASSQDLRGTTDTQYF.

The chain links TRBV4-1 to TRBJ2-3; D is ambiguous. Trimming took 0 bases from V and 0 from J, leaving 7 bases between them. The germline V gene has CDR1 MGHRA and CDR2 YSYEKL. The CDR3 is made up of 15 amino acids. CDR3 sequence (DNA): TGCGCCAGCAGCCAAGAGGGCAGTAGCACAGATACGCAGTATTTT. The encoded protein is CASSQEGSSTDTQYF.

This chain uses TRBV12-3 or TRBV12-4 with TRBJ2-2; D call uncertain. Trimming cost V 10 bases and J 6 bases, with 18 bases left between them. The CDR3 has 14 residues. The CDR3 reads CAIAQESASGELFF. The CDR3, as DNA: TGTGCCATAGCACAAGAATCGGCGTCCGGGGAGCTGTTTTTT.

J is TRBJ1-2 and V is TRBV6-1; possibly TRBD1 for D (5 bases). The CDR3 runs to 14 residues. Germline lookup yields CDR1 MNHNS and CDR2 SASEGT. Trimming cost V 5 bases and J 3 bases, with 13 bases left between them. The CDR3 spells CASSTGRVDYGYTF. The DNA of the CDR3 is TGTGCCAGCAGTACTGGCAGGGTTGACTATGGCTACACCTTC.

The chain is built from TRBV10-2 and TRBJ1-1; D is uncertain. The V and J ends lost 6 bases and 1 base respectively, with 12 bases between them. The V gene's germline CDR1 is WSHSY and CDR2 SAAADI. The CDR3 has 14 residues. The CDR3 DNA sequence: TGCGCCAGCAGACCCCGGGTCGCGAACACTGAAGCTTTCTTT. Residues: CASRPRVANTEAFF.

This sequence joins TRBV12-3 or TRBV12-4 and TRBJ1-1; D is unclear. The CDR3 is 18 residues long. The V end lost 1 base, the J end lost 1 base, and 19 bases lay between the germline ends. The CDR3 nucleotides read TGTGCCAGCAGTTTAGTGGGTTGGTCCGCTGGCCGGAACACTGAAGCTTTCTTT. Its translation: CASSLVGWSAGRNTEAFF.

The chain uses TRBV11-2 and TRBJ2-1; 7 bases align to TRBD1. The junction had 17 bases not matched to a gene; V was cut back by 5 bases and J by 10 bases. The CDR3 runs 16 residues. CDR1 SGHAT and CDR2 FQNNGV come from the germline V gene. The CDR3 reads CASSPYLATQGKEQFF. DNA for the CDR3: TGTGCCAGCAGCCCATATCTGGCGACACAGGGGAAGGAGCAGTTCTTC.

The chain employs TRBV7-2 and TRBJ2-5; the D gene is possibly TRBD1 (6 bases). CDR1 is SGHTA and CDR2 is FQGNSA in the germline V gene. This CDR3 is built from 13 residues. V lost 8 bases to trimming and J lost 2 bases, with 12 bases between them. The CDR3 nucleotides are TGTGCCAGCGGTCGGGACACACAAGAGACCCAGTACTTC. This encodes CASGRDTQETQYF.

The gene calls are TRBV2 and TRBJ2-7; the match to TRBD1 covers 8 bases. The V gene end was trimmed by 7 bases and the J gene end by 3 bases; junction bases not matched to a gene: 23. In germline, CDR1 is SNHLY, CDR2 FYNNEI. This CDR3 is 19 amino acids long. The CDR3: CASIRSLEQGALYRYEQYF. CDR3 nucleotides: TGTGCCAGCATCCGATCCCTGGAGCAGGGGGCTCTTTACCGCTACGAGCAGTACTTC.

This sequence joins TRBV6-5 and TRBJ1-2; 7 bases agree with TRBD1. CDR3 length: 14 amino acids. CDR1 and CDR2 from the germline V gene are MNHEY and SVGAGI. V lost 2 bases to trimming and J lost 6 bases; unmatched junction nucleotides: 6. The CDR3: CASSYTRQGHGYTF. CDR3 DNA sequence: TGTGCCAGCAGTTACACACGACAGGGCCATGGCTACACCTTC.

V and J are TRBV7-2 and TRBJ2-3; D is unclear. The germline gives CDR1 SGHTA, CDR2 FQGNSA. Between the trimmed V and J ends, which lost 8 bases and 4 bases, there was a span of 10 bases. This CDR3 comprises 12 residues. The CDR3 spells CASGNPPDTQYF. CDR3 coding DNA: TGTGCCAGCGGGAACCCCCCAGATACGCAGTATTTT.

This clonotype has more than one count but fewer than ten. The rearrangement links TRBV7-2 to TRBJ1-4; D might be TRBD1 (5 bases). Trimming left V 4 bases short and J 7 bases short, with 13 bases between. CDR1 SGHTA and CDR2 FQGNSA come from the germline V gene. This CDR3 spans 14 amino acids. CDR3 sequence (DNA): TGTGCCAGCAGCTCCCGGTTGGGGGGTGAAAAACTGTTTTTT. Residues: CASSSRLGGEKLFF.

The rearrangement links TRBV19 to TRBJ2-3, with TRBD2 identical over 7 bases. The CDR3 runs 16 residues. The V segment lost 7 bases and the J segment 5 bases; nucleotides outside the gene matches: 15. Germline V lookup: CDR1 LNHDA, CDR2 SQIVND (reference sequence). CDR3 protein: CASTPFTGGNGDTQYF. The CDR3, as DNA: TGTGCCAGTACCCCGTTCACGGGAGGTAACGGAGATACGCAGTATTTT.

A few counts support this clonotype. The chain has TRBV7-2 and TRBJ2-7; 8 bases are a match to TRBD1. The CDR3 sequence is 15 residues long. The germline gives CDR1 SGHTA, CDR2 FQGNSA. The trim removed 6 bases at V and 0 bases at J, leaving 7 bases unmatched. The DNA for the CDR3 is TGTGCCAGCAGGAGACAGGGGATGAGCTCCTACGAGCAGTACTTC. This sequence encodes CASRRQGMSSYEQYF.

The rearrangement links TRBV15 to TRBJ2-3, with 9 bases fitting TRBD2. Germline assignment: CDR1 LNHNV and CDR2 YYDKDF (reference sequence). This CDR3 is built from 17 residues. Unmatched junction bases numbered 8, after V lost 2 bases and J lost 2 bases. The CDR3 region is CATSRRLAVRFTDTQYF. CDR3 bases: TGTGCCACCAGCAGAAGACTAGCGGTCCGTTTCACAGATACGCAGTATTTT.

This clonotype was detected a few times. A junction boundary mismatches the germline segment, possibly from a read error. The rearrangement joins TRBV20-1 to TRBJ2-1; D is perhaps TRBD2 (5 bases). This CDR3 has 14 residues. Germline V gene sequence: CDR1 DFQATT, CDR2 SNEGSKA (reference sequence). CDR3 bases: TGCAGTGCTAGAGATCCGGACTCCTTCAATGAGCAGTTCTTC. Its translation: CSARDPDSFNEQFF.

The chain couples TRBV2 to TRBJ1-2; D call uncertain. Germline V gene sequence: CDR1 SNHLY, CDR2 FYNNEI. CDR3 length: 14 residues. V lost 4 bases and J lost 7, with 16 bases in between. The CDR3 is CASSGTLSGGGYTF. CDR3 sequence (DNA): TGTGCCAGCAGTGGGACCTTATCCGGAGGTGGCTACACCTTC.

This chain links TRBV4-3 with TRBJ2-7, with 7 bases matching TRBD1. Germline V gene lookup returns CDR1 LGHNA and CDR2 YSLEER. V lost 2 bases, J lost 0 bases, and 7 bases stayed unmatched. This CDR3 comprises 16 residues. The CDR3 DNA sequence: TGCGCCAGCAGCCAACAACAGGGGACGAGCTCCTACGAGCAGTACTTC. Amino acids: CASSQQQGTSSYEQYF.

The V gene is TRBV28, the J gene TRBJ1-3; D gene unclear. The germline V gene encodes CDR1 MDHEN and CDR2 SYDVKM. V was pared by 3 bases and J by 0 bases, with 9 bases between. The CDR3 sequence is 15 residues long. The CDR3 loop reads CASSFVTFSGNTIYF. The CDR3 bases are TGTGCCAGCAGTTTTGTAACCTTCTCTGGAAACACCATATATTTT.

The CDR3 protein is CASNRGSYEQYF. Written as DNA, the CDR3 is TGTGCCAGCAATCGCGGTTCCTACGAGCAGTACTTC. The V gene is TRBV2, the J gene TRBJ2-7; D remains unclear. Germline V gene sequence: CDR1 SNHLY, CDR2 FYNNEI. The CDR3 covers 12 residues. Trimming cost V 7 bases and J 1 base, with 8 bases left between them.

The chain has TRBV4-3 and TRBJ2-1; D not certain. The germline gives CDR1 LGHNA, CDR2 YSLEER. CDR3 size: 13 residues. V lost 4 bases and J lost 5, with 9 bases in between. This chain's CDR3 is CASSPLRNNEQFF. The DNA for the CDR3 is TGCGCCAGCAGCCCGCTACGAAACAATGAGCAGTTCTTC.

In this sample, this clonotype turned up a few times. The gene calls are TRBV19 and TRBJ2-1; D is perhaps TRBD2 (5 bases). Germline V gene lookup returns CDR1 LNHDA and CDR2 SQIVND (reference sequence). The germline V and J ends were trimmed by 4 bases and 0 bases, with 16 bases remaining between them. This CDR3 has 17 amino acids. CDR3 protein: CASSTARTPSSYNEQFF. The CDR3 region has the DNA TGTGCCAGTAGTACCGCAAGGACTCCTAGCTCCTACAATGAGCAGTTCTTC.

The chain joins TRBV7-9 to TRBJ2-3; D may correspond to TRBD1 or TRBD2 (5 bases each). Deletions cut 1 base from V and 1 base from J, with 9 bases between. CDR3 length: 15 amino acids. Germline lookup yields CDR1 SEHNR and CDR2 FQNEAQ (reference sequence). CDR3 nucleotide sequence: TGTGCCAGCAGCTTAGTGGGGGATGGCACAGATACGCAGTATTTT. Its translation: CASSLVGDGTDTQYF. Drawing the rest from reference TRBV7-9 and TRBJ2-3, the complete variable domain is DTGVSQNPRHKITKRGQNVTFRCDPISEHNRLYWYRQTLGQGPEFLTYFQNEAQLEKSRLLSDRFSAERPKGSFSTLEIQRTEQGDSAMYLCASSLVGDGTDTQYFGPGTRLTVL.

The chain couples TRBV2 to TRBJ2-5; no clear D. V was pared by 4 bases and J by 5 bases, with 8 bases between. This CDR3 has 12 amino acids. Per germline, CDR1 SNHLY and CDR2 FYNNEI. The CDR3 spells CASSGDRETQYF. DNA for the CDR3: TGTGCCAGCAGTGGCGATCGGGAGACCCAGTACTTC.